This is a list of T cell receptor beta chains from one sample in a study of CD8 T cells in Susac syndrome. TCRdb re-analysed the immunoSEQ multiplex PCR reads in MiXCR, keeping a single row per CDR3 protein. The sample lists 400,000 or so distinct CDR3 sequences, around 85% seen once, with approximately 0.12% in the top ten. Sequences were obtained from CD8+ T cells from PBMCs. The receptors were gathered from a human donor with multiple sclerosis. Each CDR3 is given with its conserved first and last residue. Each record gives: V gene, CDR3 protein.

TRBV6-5	CASSSAGGAIPAGDEQFF
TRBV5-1	CASSSLPGNQHQGLHF
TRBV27	CASSLRPWEATNEKLFF
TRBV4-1	CATGAEDTQYF
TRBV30	CAWRGTGDYEQYF
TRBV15	CATRRSDSTDTQYF
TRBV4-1	CASSPPEKNQPQHF
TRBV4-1	CASSQDEPSDQYF
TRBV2	CASSDSVGDTGELFF
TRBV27	CASSLRGGINQPQHF
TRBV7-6	CASSLGAGPISYEQYF